The rows below give T cell receptor beta chains drawn from one sample of a study of T cell responses to AZD1222 COVID-19 vaccine. The data were produced by immunoSEQ multiplex PCR, yet TCRdb's version contains in-frame clones alone and is incomplete. Of around 120,000 clones in the sample, about 90% were seen once. The sample in question was peripheral blood, obtained 28 days after the second AZD1222 dose. Every receptor here comes from an adult who received the AZD1222 COVID-19 vaccine. The CDR3 runs from the conserved cysteine through the conserved F or W. The D gene is left open where the match is weak. Clone sizes are given selectively: once, few, many, or a class where the clone is expanded.

J gene,D gene,V gene,clone size,CDR3 protein,CDR3 DNA
TRBJ2-5,.,TRBV6-1,.,CASSEGPEQETQYF,TGTGCCAGCAGTGAAGGGCCGGAACAAGAGACCCAGTACTTC
TRBJ2-1,.,TRBV9,.,CASSVEGNNEQFF,TGTGCCAGCAGCGTAGAAGGAAACAATGAGCAGTTCTTC
TRBJ1-1,TRBD1,TRBV18,.,CASSPPDRGGNIEAFF,TGTGCCAGCTCACCACCGGACAGGGGGGGGAACATTGAAGCTTTCTTT
TRBJ2-7,TRBD1,TRBV10-3,.,CAIKTSGTGYEQYF,TGTGCCATCAAAACCTCCGGGACAGGATACGAGCAGTACTTC
TRBJ2-2,.,TRBV6-5,.,CAGSGSNTGELFF,TGTGCCGGATCCGGATCGAACACCGGGGAGCTGTTTTTT
TRBJ2-1,.,TRBV12-3/TRBV12-4,.,CASSKGLYNEQFF,TGTGCCAGCAGTAAGGGACTTTACAATGAGCAGTTCTTC
TRBJ2-2,TRBD2,TRBV10-3,.,CAISSQAGGYTGELFF,TGTGCCATCAGTTCCCAGGCGGGAGGGTACACCGGGGAGCTGTTTTTT
TRBJ1-1,.,TRBV13,once,CASRNLRTQGTEAFF,TGTGCCAGCAGAAACCTTAGGACCCAAGGGACTGAAGCTTTCTTT
TRBJ1-6,.,TRBV4-2,.,CASSQDGGQGRSPLHF,TGTGCCAGCAGCCAAGATGGGGGCCAGGGTCGATCACCCCTCCACTTT
TRBJ1-5,TRBD1,TRBV28,.,CASSLLTGASNQPQHF,TGTGCCAGCAGTCTTCTCACAGGGGCGAGCAATCAGCCCCAGCATTTT
TRBJ2-7,.,TRBV5-4,.,CASRGAGSPYEQYF,TGTGCCAGCAGGGGGGCCGGTTCCCCATACGAGCAGTACTTC
TRBJ1-5,.,TRBV6-5,.,CASRTYMISNQPQHF,TGTGCCAGCAGAACCTATATGATTAGCAATCAGCCCCAGCATTTT
TRBJ1-2,.,TRBV7-9,.,CASSSHPMSGYTF,TGTGCCAGCAGCTCTCATCCAATGTCTGGCTACACCTTC
TRBJ1-4,.,TRBV5-1,.,CASSSTAGSSTNEKLFF,TGCGCCAGCAGCTCGACTGCGGGCAGCTCAACTAATGAAAAACTGTTTTTT
TRBJ1-3,.,TRBV30,.,CAWSAPGPFGRNTIYF,TGTGCCTGGTCGGCCCCGGGACCATTTGGGAGAAACACCATATATTTT
TRBJ2-5,.,TRBV5-4,.,CASSSDVQTQYF,TGTGCCAGCAGCTCCGACGTTCAGACCCAGTACTTC
TRBJ2-7,.,TRBV4-1,few,CASSRDTKQYF,TGCGCCAGCAGCCGGGACACCAAGCAGTACTTC
TRBJ1-1,TRBD1,TRBV19,.,CASSMRQGENTEAFF,TGTGCCAGTAGTATGCGACAGGGTGAGAACACTGAAGCTTTCTTT
TRBJ1-1,.,TRBV6-5,.,CASRTSYDRNTEAFF,TGTGCCAGCAGGACTTCATATGACAGGAACACTGAAGCTTTCTTT
TRBJ2-1,TRBD1,TRBV7-9,.,CASSLDRGAYNEQFF,TGTGCCAGCAGCCTTGACAGGGGGGCCTACAATGAGCAGTTCTTC
TRBJ2-5,.,TRBV21-1,.,CASSKEKEGKALETQYF,TGTGCCAGCAGCAAAGAGAAGGAGGGAAAGGCCCTAGAGACCCAGTACTTC
TRBJ1-1,TRBD1,TRBV5-1,.,CASSRQGNTEAFF,TGCGCCAGCAGTCGACAGGGGAACACTGAAGCTTTCTTT
TRBJ1-1,TRBD1,TRBV16,.,CASSAMGTGGTEAFF,TGTGCCAGCAGCGCCATGGGGACAGGGGGGACTGAAGCTTTCTTT
TRBJ1-2,.,TRBV15,.,CATSRSGRGDGYTF,TGTGCCACCAGCCGCTCCGGGAGGGGAGACGGCTACACCTTC
TRBJ2-1,TRBD1,TRBV4-3,.,CASRETGSSYNEQFF,TGCGCCAGCAGAGAGACAGGGAGCTCCTACAATGAGCAGTTCTTC
TRBJ2-1,.,TRBV27,.,CASSLSILGEQFF,TGTGCCAGCAGTTTATCGATCCTAGGGGAGCAGTTCTTC
TRBJ1-4,.,TRBV3-1/TRBV3-2,.,CPTRQPPNEKLFF,TGCCCCACTAGACAGCCACCTAATGAAAAACTGTTTTTT